The present T cell receptor beta chain was sequenced within a study of T cell changes during pregnancy in multiple sclerosis. Method: immunoSEQ multiplex PCR; TCRdb's copy keeps in-frame clones and lacks some. The sample lists approximately 50,000 clones, 91% occurring once. Germline V gene lookup returns CDR1 LNHDA and CDR2 SQIVND (reference sequence). Trimming cost V 8 bases and J 4 bases; bases outside gene matches: 1. CDR3 length: 12 amino acids. The material sequenced was CD8+ T cells from peripheral blood mononuclear cells, taken after pregnancy. The gene calls are TRBV19 and TRBJ2-1, with 8 bases aligning to TRBD1. This TCR was recovered from a female donor with multiple sclerosis, enrolled in a pregnancy study. The CDR3: CASRDRYNEQFF. CDR3 DNA: TGTGCCAGTCGGGACAGGTACAATGAGCAGTTCTTC.